One sample yielded the 23 T cell receptor beta chains listed below, sequenced in a study of blood T cell repertoires in COVID-19. The table came from immunoSEQ multiplex PCR; TCRdb's copy has only in-frame clones and leaves some out. This table holds fewer than 400,000 clones, 85% to 90% found once. Sequenced: PBMCs or T cells enriched from blood (not recorded which). Receptor source: a man aged 25-45 years who had recovered from COVID-19.

Note on this clone: One end of the junction fails to match germline, which may point to a read error. The chain employs TRBV6-6 and TRBJ1-1, with 7 bases matching TRBD1. Germline CDR1 reads MNHNY; CDR2 reads SVGAGI (reference sequence). This CDR3 contains 11 residues. The CDR3, as DNA: TGTGCCAGCAGTTACGGACAGGCCCGCCACTTT. Protein product: CASSYGQARHF.

J is TRBJ2-3 and V is TRBV24-1; TRBD2 agrees at 9 bases. The J segment lost 5 bases and the V segment lost 2 bases, leaving 13 bases of the junction unmatched. The CDR3 has 18 amino acids. The germline V gene encodes CDR1 KGHDR and CDR2 SFDVKD. The CDR3 is CATSDYTWRGGPGDTQYF. CDR3 nucleotides: TGTGCCACCAGTGATTACACTTGGCGGGGGGGCCCAGGAGATACGCAGTATTTT.

V usage is TRBV2 and J usage is TRBJ2-3; 8 bases agree with TRBD2. Germline-derived CDR1 and CDR2 are SNHLY and FYNNEI. The CDR3 covers 21 residues. The trim removed 7 bases at V and 0 bases at J, leaving 24 bases unmatched. In DNA, the CDR3 is TGTGCCAGCACTTCCTTGGCGGGAGGCGGCCTCCAGGCTGTGAGCACAGATACGCAGTATTTT. Its protein is CASTSLAGGGLQAVSTDTQYF.

CDR3: CANGQGANTQYF. DNA for the CDR3: TGTGCCAATGGACAGGGGGCCAATACGCAGTATTTT. This chain joins TRBV10-3 and TRBJ2-3; 11 bases map to TRBD1. Looked up from germline, CDR1 is ENHRY and CDR2 is SYGVKD. The CDR3 spans 12 residues. The J segment lost 7 bases and the V segment lost 10 bases, leaving 4 bases of the junction unmatched.

The rearrangement uses TRBV6-1 and TRBJ1-6; D ambiguous. V lost 3 bases to trimming and J lost 7 bases, with 13 bases between them. Germline CDR1 is MNHNS and CDR2 is SASEGT. CDR3 length equals 15 residues. The CDR3 spells CASSEGAKPNSPLHF. In nucleotides, the CDR3 is TGTGCCAGCAGTGAGGGAGCTAAACCCAATTCACCCCTCCACTTT.

This chain uses TRBV28 with TRBJ1-1; D is uncertain. The V end was cut by 4 bases, the J end by 2 bases, with 5 bases between. Germline-derived CDR1 and CDR2 are MDHEN and SYDVKM. This CDR3 is 12 amino acids long. DNA of the CDR3: TGTGCCAGCAGTTCGACTAACACTGAAGCTTTCTTT. Residues: CASSSTNTEAFF.

V usage is TRBV5-1 and J usage is TRBJ1-2; D call uncertain. Germline assignment: CDR1 SGHRS and CDR2 YFSETQ. Trimming took 4 bases from V and 6 from J, leaving 13 bases between them. This CDR3 is 13 amino acids long. The CDR3 region is CASSPRGFDGYTF. DNA of the CDR3: TGCGCCAGCAGCCCGCGGGGTTTTGATGGCTACACCTTC.

The chain has TRBV6-5 and TRBJ2-1; D gene uncertain. The germline V and J ends were trimmed by 5 bases and 5 bases, with 4 bases remaining between them. The CDR3 extends over 11 amino acids. Germline V gene sequence: CDR1 MNHEY, CDR2 SVGAGI. CDR3 in amino acids: CASSLNNEQFF. CDR3 coding DNA: TGTGCCAGCAGTCTTAACAATGAGCAGTTCTTC.

The J gene is TRBJ2-7, the V gene TRBV6-1; D possibly corresponds to TRBD1 (5 bases). The germline CDR1 and CDR2 sequences are MNHNS and SASEGT. The CDR3 runs 14 residues. The V gene lost 2 bases and the J gene lost 6 bases, with 14 bases spanning the gap. DNA of the CDR3: TGTGCCAGCAGTGAATTGCAGGGTTCTGGCGAGCAGTACTTC. Translating it yields CASSELQGSGEQYF.

V is TRBV29-1 and J is TRBJ2-7, with a possible D match to TRBD1 (6 bases). Germline V gives CDR1 SQVTM, CDR2 ANQGSEA. V shed 5 bases and J shed 0 bases, with 8 bases lying between them. This CDR3 has 12 residues. CDR3 bases: TGCAGCGTTCGGGACACCTCCTACGAGCAGTACTTC. Amino acid sequence: CSVRDTSYEQYF.

The gene calls are TRBV19 and TRBJ1-5, with 8 positions matching TRBD1. The CDR3 length is 13 residues. Germline values: CDR1 LNHDA, CDR2 SQIVND (reference sequence). V lost 8 bases and J lost 7; bases outside the gene matches: 7. The CDR3 nucleotides read TGTGCCAGTTCGGACAGGGAGGAGCAGCCCCAGCATTTT. Translating it yields CASSDREEQPQHF.

This clone was recorded at least ten times. The chain joins TRBV28 to TRBJ2-1, with D maybe TRBD2 (6 bases). This CDR3 has 16 amino acids. Germline V gene lookup returns CDR1 MDHEN and CDR2 SYDVKM. V was cut by 4 bases and J by 8 bases, with 21 bases left in between. The CDR3 region is CASSSGVAVVGDEQFF. In DNA, the CDR3 is TGTGCCAGCAGTTCAGGAGTAGCGGTAGTCGGCGATGAGCAGTTCTTC.

The V call is TRBV3-1 (or the pseudogene TRBV3-2), the J call TRBJ1-1; TRBD1 agrees at 8 bases. Per the germline V gene, CDR1 is LGHDT and CDR2 is YNNKEL (reference sequence). The V and J ends lost 7 bases and 0 bases, in that order; junction bases with no gene match: 4. The CDR3 loop spans 14 amino acids. The CDR3 sequence is CASTGGLMNTEAFF. CDR3 in DNA: TGTGCCAGCACAGGGGGCCTCATGAACACTGAAGCTTTCTTT.

The chain carries TRBV28 and TRBJ2-7; D is unresolved. CDR3 length equals 14 residues. The germline V and J ends were trimmed by 5 bases and 7 bases, with 18 bases remaining between them. CDR1 and CDR2 from the germline V gene are MDHEN and SYDVKM. The CDR3 DNA is TGTGCCAGCAGTCCAATCAGTGACTCTAAAGAGCAGTACTTC. Translated: CASSPISDSKEQYF.

The V and J genes are TRBV28 and TRBJ2-5, with 9 bases aligning to TRBD1. The CDR3 consists of 16 residues. CDR1 and CDR2 from the germline V gene are MDHEN and SYDVKM. V was clipped by 7 bases and J by 2 bases; unmatched bases: 11. As DNA, the CDR3 is TGTGCCAGCACCCAACAGGGGGCCGGAGTTCAAGAGACCCAGTACTTC. This codes for CASTQQGAGVQETQYF.

The chain couples TRBV12-3 or TRBV12-4 to TRBJ2-5; the D is unclear. V lost 3 bases and J 4 bases, leaving 9 bases between the germline ends. The CDR3 covers 13 residues. The CDR3 bases are TGTGCCAGCAGTTTTCTCCCGGGAGAGACCCAGTACTTC. It encodes CASSFLPGETQYF.

This clone was detected a few times. The chain uses TRBV7-8 and TRBJ2-1, with TRBD1 matching over 9 bases. The CDR3 has 13 residues. Germline values: CDR1 SGHVS, CDR2 FQNEAQ. V trimming: 6 bases; J trimming: 6 bases; junction bases outside the gene matches: 3. Here the CDR3 reads CASSLQGANEQFF. The DNA of the CDR3 is TGTGCCAGCAGTTTACAGGGGGCCAATGAGCAGTTCTTC.

The chain has TRBV4-1 and TRBJ2-5; possible D gene TRBD2, 6 bases. The CDR3 covers 15 residues. Germline assignment: CDR1 MGHRA and CDR2 YSYEKL. V was cut by 2 bases and J by 5 bases, with 15 bases left in between. CDR3 region: CASSQSRDWGETQYF. As DNA, the CDR3 is TGCGCCAGCAGCCAATCCCGGGACTGGGGGGAGACCCAGTACTTC.

This clone was seen just once. The chain is built from TRBV6-4 and TRBJ1-2, with 10 positions matching TRBD1. The germline gives CDR1 MRHNA, CDR2 SNTAGT. The CDR3 length is 15 residues. Trimming at V came to 3 bases and at J to 7 bases, leaving 8 bases not matched to a gene. The DNA for the CDR3 is TGTGCCAGCAGTGATCCACCGACAGGGGGCCTTGGCTACACCTTC. Translating it yields CASSDPPTGGLGYTF.

As for this clone: This sample also contains other DNA sequences that code for the same CDR3. The V and J genes are TRBV18 and TRBJ1-1, with 10 nucleotides matching TRBD1. V lost 3 bases and J lost 4; bases outside the gene matches: 5. This CDR3 comprises 15 residues. Germline loops: CDR1 KGHSH, CDR2 LQKENI. The CDR3 DNA follows: TGTGCCAGCTCACCTGGACAGGGGGGGATCACTGAAGCTTTCTTT. Its protein is CASSPGQGGITEAFF.

The rearrangement links TRBV7-9 to TRBJ2-2, with 7 nucleotides matching TRBD1. The CDR3 is 16 amino acids. After removal of 1 base from V and 0 bases from J, the junction contained 2 bases not matched to a gene. CDR1 and CDR2 (germline): SEHNR, FQNEAQ (reference sequence). For the CDR3, the DNA is TGTGCCAGCAGCTTAGGGACAGGAACGAACACCGGGGAGCTGTTTTTT. Protein: CASSLGTGTNTGELFF.

This clone was counted a few times. V gene TRBV4-1 combines with J gene TRBJ1-6; possible D gene TRBD1, 6 bases. Germline values: CDR1 MGHRA, CDR2 YSYEKL. The CDR3 runs to 15 residues. Trimming stripped 3 bases from V and 10 bases from J, with 16 bases between. This CDR3 is CASSHSQGAGSPLHF. The CDR3 DNA reads TGCGCCAGCAGCCATTCACAGGGTGCAGGGTCACCCCTCCACTTT.

The gene calls are TRBV2 and TRBJ2-7; 7 bases map to TRBD1. The CDR3 is made up of 14 amino acids. CDR1 is SNHLY and CDR2 is FYNNEI in the germline V gene. The junction had 3 bases not matched to a gene; V was cut back by 4 bases and J by 0 bases. The DNA for the CDR3 is TGTGCCAGCAGTGTGGGACAGTCCTCCTACGAGCAGTACTTC. Translated, it gives CASSVGQSSYEQYF.